The source of this T cell receptor beta chain is a study of cytomegalovirus exposure and HLA in healthy donors. Healthy donors of bone marrow made up the group. A few counts support this clone. No antigen is known for it. In the PCR, 60 Vbeta and 13 Jbeta primers were used. This table comes from immunoSEQ multiplex PCR, and its TCRdb copy is limited to in-frame clones, with some not included. This table has under 250,000 clones, 85% appearing once. The study, taken as a whole, reports: Follow-up analysis later connected one missense variant in DCLRE1C with trimming of TCR beta V- and J-genes. The classifier, whose performance was assessed in both the original and validation cohorts, reportedly diagnosed cytomegalovirus status with high specificity and sensitivity. Later work found that TCR association rates differed between HLA loci; DRB1 had the most and HLA-C the fewest.

V shed 0 bases and J shed 7 bases, with 19 bases lying between them. The CDR3 is made up of 16 amino acids. CDR1 is GTSNPN and CDR2 is SVGIG in the germline V gene (reference sequence). The specimen sequenced was PBMCs. The receptor's source is a girl aged 2 to 9 in good health and CMV-seronegative. The V call is TRBV30, the J call TRBJ1-5; tentatively, D is TRBD1 (5 bases). The CDR3 DNA sequence: TGTGCCTGGAGTGTAAGGTACGGGGGGGTTCGACAGCCCCAGCATTTT. It translates to CAWSVRYGGVRQPQHF.